This TCR beta chain was identified in a study of T cells in Graves' hyperthyroidism and ophthalmopathy. Amplified TCR beta CDR3 regions came from RNA transcripts. Primed by the HTBI set, a first-round RT-PCR was run on the TCR CDR3. TCRdb itself ran the multiplex PCR reads through MiXCR, one entry per CDR3 protein. The data hold 490,000 or so distinct CDR3 sequences, with 46% observed a single time. Patients having uncontrolled infection, another autoimmune disease, pregnancy or lactation were not included. On the basis of clinical symptoms, serum thyroxine and TRAb, thyroid ultrasound and orbital computed tomography, diagnoses were made. The CDR3 contains 12 residues. Germline-derived CDR1 and CDR2 are SQVTM and ANQGSEA. The V and J ends lost 7 bases and 0 bases respectively, with 10 bases between them. The study, taken as a whole, reports: The model identified upcoming ophthalmopathy a median approximately six months ahead of onset. Blood also carried most thyroid clonotypes expanded above 0.001.

Of note for this clonotype: Its antigen remains unknown. Being one base from a much bigger clone, this may be a read error.

The chain combines TRBV29-1 with TRBJ2-7, with D possibly matching TRBD2 (5 bases). Material for sequencing was peripheral blood or thyroid tissue (not recorded which). This clonotype was obtained from an adult woman with Graves' disease, either hyperthyroidism or ophthalmopathy (not recorded which). The DNA of the CDR3 is TGCAGCGGCGAGGAGGACTCCTACGAGCAGTACTTC. Protein sequence: CSGEEDSYEQYF.